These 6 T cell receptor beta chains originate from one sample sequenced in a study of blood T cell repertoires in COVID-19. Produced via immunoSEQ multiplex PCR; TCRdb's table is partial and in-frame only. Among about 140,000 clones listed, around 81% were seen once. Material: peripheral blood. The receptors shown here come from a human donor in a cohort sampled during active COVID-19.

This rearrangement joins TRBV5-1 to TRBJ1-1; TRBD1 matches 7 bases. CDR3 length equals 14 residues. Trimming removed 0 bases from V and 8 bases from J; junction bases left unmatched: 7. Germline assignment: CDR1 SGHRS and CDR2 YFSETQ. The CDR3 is CASSLGQGRPEAFF. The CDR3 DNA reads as TGCGCCAGCAGCTTGGGACAGGGCCGCCCCGAAGCTTTCTTT.

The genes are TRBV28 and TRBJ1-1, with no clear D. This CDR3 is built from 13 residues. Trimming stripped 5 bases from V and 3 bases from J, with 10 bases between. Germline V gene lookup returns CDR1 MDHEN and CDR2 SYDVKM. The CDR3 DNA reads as TGTGCCAGCAGTCCGCGGAGAGACACTGAAGCTTTCTTT. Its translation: CASSPRRDTEAFF.

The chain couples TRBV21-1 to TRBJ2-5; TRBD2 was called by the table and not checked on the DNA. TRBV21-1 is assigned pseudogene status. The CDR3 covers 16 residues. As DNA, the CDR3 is TGTGCCAGCAGCAAAGGAAGCGGGAGAGGTGGAGAGACCCAGTACTTC. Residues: CASSKGSGRGGETQYF.

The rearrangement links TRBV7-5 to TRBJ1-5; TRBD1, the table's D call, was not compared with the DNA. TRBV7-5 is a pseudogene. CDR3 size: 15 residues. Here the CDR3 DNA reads TGTGTCAGAAGCGGGGGACAGGGGAAAAATCAGCCCCAGCATTTT. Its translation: CVRSGGQGKNQPQHF.

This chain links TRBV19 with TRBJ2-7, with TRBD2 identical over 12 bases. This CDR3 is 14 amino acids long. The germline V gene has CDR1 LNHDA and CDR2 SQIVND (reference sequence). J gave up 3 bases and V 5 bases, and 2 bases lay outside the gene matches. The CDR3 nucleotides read TGTGCCAGTAGTCTGGGACTAGCGGGCTACGAGCAGTACTTC. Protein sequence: CASSLGLAGYEQYF.

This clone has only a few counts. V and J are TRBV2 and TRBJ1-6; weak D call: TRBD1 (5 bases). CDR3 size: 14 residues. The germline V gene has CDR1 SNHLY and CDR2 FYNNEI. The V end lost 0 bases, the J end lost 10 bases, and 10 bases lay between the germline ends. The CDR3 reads CASSEAWGDSPLHF. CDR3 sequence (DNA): TGTGCCAGCAGTGAAGCGTGGGGGGACTCACCCCTCCACTTT.